A selection of T cell receptor beta chains follows, all from one sample in a study of response to subunit inactivated influenza vaccine. TCRdb recomputed calls from the RT-PCR reads with MiXCR, one row per CDR3 protein. Of 400,000 to 650,000 distinct CDR3 sequences detected, 6.5% to 8% appear once; the ten largest clones hold around 14%. The sequences come from PBMCs from blood, collected around 2 years after vaccination. Receptor source: a man between 50 and 69 years old who received an inactivated influenza vaccine. CDR3s include the opening cysteine and the closing phenylalanine or tryptophan. The D gene is left open where the match is weak. Only part of the rows carry a size: once, few, many, or a class if the clone is expanded.

TRBV12-3/TRBV12-4	TRBD1	TRBJ2-2	many	CASSFGDRDTGELFF	TGTGCCAGCAGTTTTGGGGACAGGGACACCGGGGAGCTGTTTTTT
TRBV6-5	-	TRBJ2-5	-	CASSYPEGAHVPDTQYF	TGTGCCAGCAGTTACCCCGAAGGAGCCCACGTTCCGGATACCCAGTACTTC
TRBV20-1	TRBD1	TRBJ1-1	many	CSARKQGMGTEAFF	TGCAGTGCTAGAAAACAGGGGATGGGCACTGAAGCTTTCTTT
TRBV7-6	TRBD2	TRBJ2-7	-	CASSRLADLTYEQYF	TGTGCCAGCAGCCGCCTAGCGGACCTGACCTACGAGCAGTACTTC
TRBV9	-	TRBJ2-2	few	CASSERITGPGELFF	TGTGCCAGCAGCGAAAGAATTACAGGGCCCGGGGAGCTGTTTTTT
TRBV5-1	TRBD1	TRBJ1-1	many	CASSTRQGDTEAFF	TGCGCCAGCAGCACCCGACAGGGGGACACTGAAGCTTTCTTT
TRBV7-2	TRBD2	TRBJ2-3	many	CASRLAGGRTDTQYF	TGTGCCAGCAGACTAGCGGGAGGCCGCACAGATACGCAGTATTTT
TRBV12-3/TRBV12-4	-	TRBJ2-1	many	CASSLSDGGRYNEQFF	TGTGCCAGCAGTTTAAGTGACGGGGGTAGGTACAATGAGCAGTTCTTC
TRBV4-3	-	TRBJ2-1	many	CASSHPADGNNEQFF	TGCGCCAGCAGCCACCCCGCGGACGGAAACAATGAGCAGTTCTTC
TRBV5-1	-	TRBJ2-5	-	CASSLQGFRETQYF	TGCGCCAGCAGCTTGCAGGGGTTTCGGGAGACCCAGTACTTC
TRBV5-1	TRBD2	TRBJ2-7	many	CASRSSGGNYEQYF	TGCGCCAGCAGAAGTTCGGGAGGGAACTACGAGCAGTACTTC
TRBV3-1	-	TRBJ2-3	-	CASSQERDTQYF	TGTGCCAGCAGCCAAGAGAGAGATACGCAGTATTTT
TRBV5-6	-	TRBJ2-7	few	CASRPLGEGPGEQYF	TGTGCCAGCAGACCTCTTGGTGAGGGGCCCGGGGAGCAGTACTTC
TRBV5-5	-	TRBJ2-2	few	CASSLAGGPGTGELFF	TGTGCCAGCAGCTTGGCGGGTGGGCCGGGCACCGGGGAGCTGTTTTTT
TRBV7-6	TRBD2	TRBJ2-5	-	CASSPGTSGGRGTQYF	TGTGCCAGCAGCCCCGGGACTAGCGGGGGGAGGGGGACCCAGTACTTC
TRBV6-1	-	TRBJ2-3	many	CASSDSGPHVDTQYF	TGTGCCAGCAGTGACAGCGGGCCTCACGTGGATACGCAGTATTTT
TRBV9	-	TRBJ1-2	few	CASSQTGFDYGYTF	TGTGCCAGCAGCCAGACCGGATTTGACTATGGCTACACCTTC
TRBV27	TRBD2	TRBJ2-7	-	CASSLTSGRFYEQYF	TGTGCCAGCAGTCTGACTAGCGGGAGGTTCTACGAGCAGTACTTC
TRBV12-3/TRBV12-4	-	TRBJ1-1	many	CASSYSAGAFF	TGTGCCAGCAGTTACTCGGCAGGAGCTTTCTTT
TRBV10-3	-	TRBJ2-3	few	CAISRKGRDMWADTQYF	TGTGCCATCAGTCGCAAAGGGCGGGACATGTGGGCAGATACGCAGTATTTT
TRBV29-1	TRBD1	TRBJ2-7	-	CSASNQGAVYEQYF	TGCAGCGCGTCAAATCAGGGGGCGGTCTACGAGCAGTACTTC
TRBV11-2	TRBD2	TRBJ2-4	-	CASSLGLAGTVAKNIQYF	TGTGCCAGCAGCCTTGGACTAGCGGGGACGGTAGCCAAAAACATTCAGTACTTC
TRBV6-4	-	TRBJ1-4	few	CASTPPSTNEKLFF	TGTGCCAGCACCCCGCCCTCAACTAATGAAAAACTGTTTTTT
TRBV12-1	-	TRBJ2-1	few	CASSAADASGSNEQFF	TGTGCCAGCAGTGCGGCCGACGCTAGCGGGAGTAATGAGCAGTTCTTC
TRBV5-6	-	TRBJ2-7	few	CASSSLRGGGFEQYF	TGTGCCAGCAGCTCCCTGAGGGGCGGTGGATTCGAGCAGTACTTC
TRBV9	TRBD2	TRBJ2-1	many	CASSATSYFNEQFF	TGTGCCAGCAGCGCGACTAGCTATTTCAATGAGCAGTTCTTC
TRBV28	-	TRBJ1-5	few	CASRSTGYSNQPQHF	TGTGCCAGCAGGTCTACAGGGTATAGCAATCAGCCCCAGCATTTT
TRBV4-2	-	TRBJ2-7	-	CASGPGLLCEQYF	TGTGCCAGCGGCCCCGGGCTCCTCTGCGAGCAGTACTTC
TRBV3-1	-	TRBJ2-3	many	CASSLPGLGTDTQYF	TGTGCCAGCAGCCTCCCGGGTTTAGGCACAGATACGCAGTATTTT
TRBV12-3/TRBV12-4	-	TRBJ1-5	-	CASGGLENQPQHF	TGTGCCAGCGGAGGGCTTGAGAATCAGCCCCAGCATTTT
TRBV29-1	-	TRBJ1-4	many	CSVRSGEKLFF	TGCAGCGTCCGATCGGGCGAAAAACTGTTTTTT
TRBV4-1	-	TRBJ2-1	-	CASSQVGRGPSYNEQFF	TGCGCCAGCAGCCAAGTGGGGCGGGGACCTTCCTACAATGAGCAGTTCTTC
TRBV7-3	-	TRBJ2-1	-	CASSHWSYNEQFF	TGTGCCAGCAGCCACTGGTCCTACAATGAGCAGTTCTTC
TRBV14	-	TRBJ2-2	many	CASSQVQDANTGELFF	TGTGCCAGCAGCCAAGTCCAGGACGCGAACACCGGGGAGCTGTTTTTT
TRBV5-1	TRBD2	TRBJ2-1	many	CASSTSGRESNEQFF	TGCGCCAGCAGCACAAGCGGGAGAGAAAGCAATGAGCAGTTCTTC
TRBV5-1	TRBD2	TRBJ2-5	few	CASSFTTSRETQYF	TGCGCCAGCAGCTTTACGACTAGCAGGGAGACCCAGTACTTC
TRBV6-5	-	TRBJ1-1	many	CASSYGTEAFF	TGTGCCAGCAGTTACGGCACTGAAGCTTTCTTT
TRBV7-3	TRBD1	TRBJ2-1	-	CASSLIGQGRNEQFF	TGTGCCAGCAGCTTAATAGGACAGGGTCGCAATGAGCAGTTCTTC
TRBV4-3	TRBD1	TRBJ2-3	few	CASSQVADRAADTQYF	TGCGCCAGCAGCCAAGTAGCTGACAGGGCGGCAGATACGCAGTATTTT
TRBV9	-	TRBJ1-3	few	CASSVEKAGNTIYF	TGTGCCAGCAGCGTAGAAAAAGCTGGAAACACCATATATTTT
TRBV5-6	-	TRBJ2-4	many	CASSFVGNIQYF	TGTGCCAGCAGCTTCGTAGGGAACATTCAGTACTTC
TRBV11-3	-	TRBJ2-1	few	CASSSSVSSYNEQFF	TGTGCCAGCAGCTCATCAGTGAGCTCCTACAATGAGCAGTTCTTC
TRBV20-1	-	TRBJ2-5	few	CSARGTQGQETQYF	TGCAGTGCTAGGGGCACTCAGGGCCAAGAGACCCAGTACTTC
TRBV10-3	TRBD2	TRBJ2-7	-	CAISEVVREGPYEQYF	TGTGCCATCAGTGAGGTGGTCAGGGAGGGCCCTTACGAGCAGTACTTC
TRBV29-1	-	TRBJ2-7	-	CSVGEGGEQYF	TGCAGCGTTGGGGAGGGGGGCGAGCAGTACTTC
TRBV4-3	TRBD2	TRBJ2-5	-	CASSQDRTSGIGTQYF	TGCGCCAGCAGCCAAGATAGGACTAGCGGGATTGGGACCCAGTACTTC
TRBV20-1	TRBD2	TRBJ2-7	few	CSGSTRGAVHEQYF	TGCAGTGGCTCCACGCGGGGGGCCGTCCACGAGCAGTACTTC
TRBV4-2	-	TRBJ2-2	few	CASSQEPGSANTGELFF	TGTGCCAGCAGCCAAGAGCCGGGATCCGCGAACACCGGGGAGCTGTTTTTT
TRBV9	-	TRBJ1-2	few	CASSVDFDWGGYTF	TGTGCCAGCAGCGTAGATTTTGATTGGGGTGGCTACACCTTC
TRBV28	-	TRBJ2-6	-	CASRITGSGANVLTF	TGTGCCAGCCGGATTACAGGCTCTGGGGCCAACGTCCTGACTTTC
TRBV2	-	TRBJ2-3	-	CASSRTRYSTDTQYF	TGTGCCAGCAGTAGGACTCGGTATAGCACAGATACGCAGTATTTT
TRBV29-1	TRBD1	TRBJ1-5	many	CSVAGQSNQPQHF	TGCAGCGTCGCGGGACAGAGCAATCAGCCCCAGCATTTT
TRBV6-1	TRBD2	TRBJ2-7	-	CASSGTSGMGYEQYF	TGTGCCAGCAGTGGGACTAGCGGGATGGGCTACGAGCAGTACTTC
TRBV28	TRBD2	TRBJ2-2	few	CATWPGGRDTGELFF	TGTGCCACGTGGCCAGGAGGGAGGGACACCGGGGAGCTGTTTTTT
TRBV7-2	TRBD1	TRBJ1-1	-	CASSPTGAGKNTEAFF	TGTGCCAGCAGCCCAACAGGGGCGGGAAAGAACACTGAAGCTTTCTTT
TRBV28	-	TRBJ2-4	-	CASSPGPGHFTLIAKNIQYF	TGTGCCAGCAGCCCAGGCCCGGGACACTTTACCTTGATAGCCAAAAACATTCAGTACTTC
TRBV9	TRBD1	TRBJ2-5	many	CASSVASGTVQETQYF	TGTGCCAGCAGCGTTGCGTCCGGGACAGTCCAAGAGACCCAGTACTTC
TRBV3-1	-	TRBJ1-1	few	CASSQGYLDDEAFF	TGTGCCAGCAGCCAAGGGTACCTGGACGATGAAGCTTTCTTT